The subject of this entry is one T cell receptor beta chain. This sample stems from a study of blood T cell repertoires in COVID-19. In the study overall: There were acute and convalescent COVID-19 samples, and they came from the United States, Italy and Spain.

Participants spanned ages about 18 to 100 years and resided in 20 to 30 US areas. Participants reported their clinical history, and cohort assignment relied on those reports. How the authors handled the data: Nucleated cell counts were estimated from reference gene primer amplification. TCRdb's table, derived via immunoSEQ multiplex PCR, lists solely in-frame clones and lacks some. Clone size and V and J calls were adopted from that table, with D and trimming inferred from the DNA. The table has more than 200,000 clones, about 89% seen once. Germline values: CDR1 MDHEN, CDR2 SYDVKM. Trimming left V 7 bases short and J 4 bases short, with 19 bases between. There are 15 residues in the CDR3.

This TCR derives from a woman aged 30 to 39 who had recovered from COVID-19. This sequence joins TRBV28 and TRBJ1-2; D possibly corresponds to TRBD1 (6 bases). Sample: PBMCs or T cells enriched from blood (not recorded which). As DNA, the CDR3 is TGTGCCAGCACCCCTGGGGGCAGGGAGTCCTATGGCTACACCTTC. As protein: CASTPGGRESYGYTF.